These 9 T cell receptor beta chains were sequenced from one sample in a study of vaccination effects on CD4 cells after COVID-19. Using immunoSEQ multiplex PCR, the repertoire was profiled, and TCRdb retains in-frame clones only, with some absent. Among tens of thousands of clones listed, less than 80% were seen once. These receptors' targets are unknown. Antigen-specific CD4+ T cells were first expanded with viral peptide pools by the ViraFEST assay and only then sequenced. When ten to eleven days of culture had elapsed, CD4+ T cells were isolated. Prior SARS-CoV-2 infection was absent in the vaccine recipients, as shown by negative nucleocapsid antibodies. The sample here was CD4+ T cells from PBMCs cultured with HCoV-OC43 spike peptides, taken before COVID-19 vaccination. Indicated subset: HCoV-OC43 spike overlapping peptide pool stimulation. The receptor set was obtained from a human donor who received a COVID-19 vaccine.

The V call is TRBV28, the J call TRBJ1-2; 7 bases map to TRBD1. This CDR3 is 14 amino acids long. From germline, CDR1 is MDHEN and CDR2 SYDVKM. J was trimmed by 5 bases and V by 6 bases; bases with no gene match: 9. The DNA for the CDR3 is TGTGCCAGCAGCGCCGGGGACAGAGCATATGGCTACACCTTC. Protein: CASSAGDRAYGYTF.

CDR3 sequence: CASSLNLEDEQYF. The DNA of the CDR3 is TGCGCCAGCAGCTTGAATCTGGAGGACGAGCAGTACTTC. This chain uses TRBV5-1 with TRBJ2-7; D is possibly TRBD2 (5 bases). From germline, CDR1 is SGHRS and CDR2 YFSETQ. The CDR3 length is 13 residues. The ends were cut back, 1 base at V and 5 bases at J, with 10 bases in the middle.

The rearrangement uses TRBV5-1 and TRBJ2-7; the D is unclear. The CDR3 totals 11 residues. Germline CDR1 is SGHRS and CDR2 is YFSETQ. Trimming removed 3 bases from V and 3 bases from J, with 4 bases in between. CDR3 nucleotide sequence: TGCGCCAGCAGCTCTCTCTACGAGCAGTACTTC. Translated, it gives CASSSLYEQYF. The variable domain in full, with the rest retrieved from reference TRBV5-1 and TRBJ2-7, is KAGVTQTPRYLIKTRGQQVTLSCSPISGHRSVSWYQQTPGQGLQFLFEYFSETQRNKGNFPGRFSGRQFSNSRSEMNVSTLELGDSALYLCASSSLYEQYFGPGTRLTVT.

The chain joins TRBV28 to TRBJ1-5; D gene uncertain. The CDR3 loop spans 12 amino acids. Germline lookup yields CDR1 MDHEN and CDR2 SYDVKM. Trimming stripped 1 base from V and 7 bases from J, with 5 bases between. The CDR3, as DNA: TGTGCCAGCAGTTTATTTATGCAGCCCCAGCATTTT. It specifies CASSLFMQPQHF.

J is TRBJ2-1 and V is TRBV28, with 7 positions matching TRBD2. V was clipped by 2 bases and J by 6 bases; unmatched bases: 4. In germline, CDR1 is MDHEN, CDR2 SYDVKM. This CDR3 region has 14 residues. The CDR3 region has the DNA TGTGCCAGCAGTTTAGGGCCTAGCGGCAATGAGCAGTTCTTC. The encoded protein is CASSLGPSGNEQFF.

The chain uses TRBV4-2 and TRBJ2-7; the match to TRBD2 covers 7 bases. Germline V CDR1 and CDR2: LGHNA, YNFKEQ. V dropped 0 bases and J dropped 1; count of bases not matched to a gene: 6. CDR3 length: 16 amino acids. The CDR3 loop reads CASSQEPSGVSYEQYF. CDR3 nucleotides: TGTGCCAGCAGCCAAGAGCCCAGCGGGGTTTCCTACGAGCAGTACTTC.

This sequence joins TRBV5-1 and TRBJ1-1; D possibly corresponds to TRBD1 (5 bases). CDR3 length: 17 amino acids. V lost 2 bases, J lost 4 bases, and 21 bases lay in between. Germline loops: CDR1 SGHRS, CDR2 YFSETQ. The CDR3 loop is CASSFSTVGGGGTEAFF. The DNA of the CDR3 is TGCGCCAGCAGCTTCTCGACAGTGGGGGGAGGAGGCACTGAAGCTTTCTTT.

The chain combines TRBV7-2 with TRBJ1-1, with D hard to call. V was pared by 1 base and J by 4 bases, with 16 bases between. Germline V gene data show CDR1 as SGHTA and CDR2 as FQGNSA. CDR3 length equals 16 residues. CDR3 coding DNA: TGTGCCAGCAGCTTAGGTTGGAACCCGGTAACCACTGAAGCTTTCTTT. Translation gives CASSLGWNPVTTEAFF. The full variable domain, rest sourced from reference TRBV7-2 and TRBJ1-1, is GAGVSQSPSNKVTEKGKDVELRCDPISGHTALYWYRQSLGQGLEFLIYFQGNSAPDKSGLPSDRFSAERTGGSVSTLTIQRTQQEDSAVYLCASSLGWNPVTTEAFFGQGTRLTVV.

The CDR3 DNA follows: TGTGCCAGCAGCCAAGCTTTCAGGACGGGCTACACCTTC. Translation gives CASSQAFRTGYTF. This sequence joins TRBV14 and TRBJ1-2; D is ambiguous. This CDR3 contains 13 residues. Trimming cost V 1 base and J 8 bases, with 11 bases left between them. Germline assignment: CDR1 SGHDN and CDR2 FVKESK.